Shown below are 21 T cell receptor beta chains from a single sample sequenced in a study of shared clonotypes between healthy human individuals. Here immunoSEQ multiplex PCR was the method, and the copy in TCRdb shows in-frame clones only, minus some. The table shows around 940,000 clones, with about 80% occurring only once. Sequencing used memory CD4+ T cells sorted from blood. Documented subset: CD45RA-negative fraction. The receptors originated from a man between 18 and 29 years old in good health.

A few counts support this clone. The rearrangement joins TRBV6-1 to TRBJ1-6, with D possibly matching TRBD1 (5 bases). Germline V gene data show CDR1 as MNHNS and CDR2 as SASEGT. V lost 2 bases and J lost 7, with 18 bases in between. CDR3 length equals 17 residues. As DNA, the CDR3 is TGTGCCAGCAGTGAACCGGGACCAAGTGGATGGAATTCACCCCTCCACTTT. Its protein product is CASSEPGPSGWNSPLHF.

The gene calls are TRBV7-2 and TRBJ2-5, with D maybe TRBD1 (6 bases). V lost 5 bases, J lost 5 bases, and 12 bases lay in between. CDR3 length: 13 residues. CDR1 SGHTA and CDR2 FQGNSA come from the germline V gene. CDR3: CASSPGAFETQYF. The CDR3 coding sequence is TGTGCCAGCAGCCCAGGGGCGTTCGAGACCCAGTACTTC.

This sequence joins TRBV7-2 and TRBJ2-7, with 13 positions matching TRBD2. The V and J ends lost 4 bases and 6 bases, in that order; junction bases with no gene match: 9. The CDR3 has 16 residues. Looked up from germline, CDR1 is SGHTA and CDR2 is FQGNSA. CDR3 DNA sequence: TGTGCCAGCAGCTCACAGGGGACTAGCGGGACCTGCGAGCAGTACTTC. Translated, it gives CASSSQGTSGTCEQYF. The full variable domain, rest sourced from reference TRBV7-2 and TRBJ2-7, is GAGVSQSPSNKVTEKGKDVELRCDPISGHTALYWYRQSLGQGLEFLIYFQGNSAPDKSGLPSDRFSAERTGGSVSTLTIQRTQQEDSAVYLCASSSQGTSGTCEQYFGPGTRLTVT.

The chain couples TRBV28 to TRBJ1-2; D is unresolved. Trimming took off 9 bases at V and 8 bases at J, with 16 bases between the two ends. The CDR3 consists of 12 residues. CDR1 and CDR2 from the germline V gene are MDHEN and SYDVKM. The CDR3: CASLGGLGGYTF. In DNA, the CDR3 is TGTGCCAGTCTGGGCGGCTTAGGCGGCTACACCTTC.

The chain couples TRBV5-6 to TRBJ2-1; 10 bases line up with TRBD1. The CDR3 spans 17 residues. Germline V lookup: CDR1 SGHDT, CDR2 YYEEEE. The J segment lost 8 bases and the V segment lost 4 bases, leaving 15 bases of the junction unmatched. The CDR3 region has the DNA TGTGCCAGCAGCGAGAGATGGGACAGGGGATCGTGGGATGAGCAGTTCTTC. This codes for CASSERWDRGSWDEQFF.

This CDR3 is CASSPYLLTSGTISTDTQYF. CDR3 DNA sequence: TGTGCCAGCTCACCATATCTTCTGACTAGCGGGACGATAAGCACAGATACGCAGTATTTT. The V and J genes are TRBV18 and TRBJ2-3, with 11 bases aligning to TRBD2. Trimming removed 2 bases from V and 0 bases from J; junction bases left unmatched: 13. The CDR3 spans 20 residues. Germline CDR1 reads KGHSH; CDR2 reads LQKENI.

The V gene is TRBV7-9, the J gene TRBJ2-1; 9 positions match TRBD1. The CDR3 extends over 15 amino acids. With V trimmed by 4 bases and J by 5 bases, 6 bases remained unmatched. CDR1 and CDR2 from the germline V gene are SEHNR and FQNEAQ (reference sequence). The CDR3 here is CASSSTGGVHNEQFF. DNA for the CDR3: TGTGCCAGCAGCTCGACAGGGGGTGTACACAATGAGCAGTTCTTC.

V usage is TRBV2 and J usage is TRBJ1-6, with a tentative D call TRBD1 (6 bases). Germline CDR1 SNHLY, CDR2 FYNNEI. This CDR3 spans 14 amino acids. The ends were cut back, 5 bases at V and 7 bases at J, with 12 bases in the middle. The CDR3 DNA sequence: TGTGCCAGCAGTTCGGGACATCCCAATTCACCCCTCCACTTT. Encoded protein: CASSSGHPNSPLHF.

This chain joins TRBV30 and TRBJ2-7, with TRBD1 matching 9 bases. Germline-derived CDR1 and CDR2 are GTSNPN and SVGIG (reference sequence). The V gene end was trimmed by 3 bases and the J gene end by 2 bases; junction bases not matched to a gene: 8. The CDR3 has 15 amino acids. The CDR3 reads CAWRARGQGTYEQYF. The DNA for the CDR3 is TGTGCCTGGAGGGCCCGCGGACAGGGGACCTACGAGCAGTACTTC.

The chain couples TRBV6-5 to TRBJ1-5; TRBD1 matches 7 bases. Germline loops: CDR1 MNHEY, CDR2 SVGAGI. CDR3 size: 15 residues. The junction had 7 bases not matched to a gene; V was cut back by 5 bases and J by 3 bases. The CDR3 DNA is TGTGCCAGCAGTCCTTCCGGGACAGTCAATCAGCCCCAGCATTTT. It translates to CASSPSGTVNQPQHF.

J is TRBJ1-2 and V is TRBV5-4; 7 bases match TRBD1. Germline V lookup: CDR1 SGHNT, CDR2 YYREEE (reference sequence). This CDR3 has 15 residues. V trimming: 4 bases; J trimming: 1 base; junction bases outside the gene matches: 7. The CDR3 sequence is CASSAGQPLNYGYTF. CDR3 DNA sequence: TGTGCCAGCAGCGCGGGACAGCCCCTTAACTATGGCTACACCTTC.

V gene TRBV12-5 combines with J gene TRBJ2-1, with a possible D match to TRBD2 (6 bases). The CDR3 covers 16 residues. V was trimmed by 6 bases and J by 3 bases, leaving 18 bases between them. Germline assignment: CDR1 LGHNT and CDR2 FRNRAP. CDR3 nucleotide sequence: TGTGCTAGTGGCTCTCCGGCGGAGGGCCGCTACAATGAGCAGTTCTTC. This translates into CASGSPAEGRYNEQFF.

CDR3 in DNA: TGTGCCAGTAGTAAGGGGACTAGCGGCTACAATGAGCAGTTCTTC. Translation: CASSKGTSGYNEQFF. V and J are TRBV19 and TRBJ2-1, with 11 bases fitting TRBD2. The CDR3 runs 15 residues. CDR1 and CDR2 from the germline V gene are LNHDA and SQIVND (reference sequence). V dropped 4 bases and J dropped 3; count of bases not matched to a gene: 2.

This chain connects TRBV28 to TRBJ1-2; possible D gene TRBD1, 5 bases. Per germline, CDR1 MDHEN and CDR2 SYDVKM. Trimming stripped 1 base from V and 4 bases from J, with 16 bases between. CDR3 length: 16 amino acids. The CDR3 here is CASSLYSGAGAYGYTF. The CDR3 DNA reads as TGTGCCAGCAGTTTATATTCCGGGGCAGGAGCCTATGGCTACACCTTC.

The chain is built from TRBV6-1 and TRBJ2-4; D call uncertain. Looked up from germline, CDR1 is MNHNS and CDR2 is SASEGT. V was pared by 4 bases and J by 0 bases, with 7 bases between. This CDR3 spans 14 amino acids. The CDR3 DNA follows: TGTGCCAGCAGTGGTTCGGCAGCCAAAAACATTCAGTACTTC. Protein: CASSGSAAKNIQYF.

The genes are TRBV4-2 and TRBJ2-3; 8 positions match TRBD2. This CDR3 region has 15 residues. With V trimmed by 4 bases and J by 5 bases, 8 bases remained unmatched. CDR1 and CDR2 from the germline V gene are LGHNA and YNFKEQ. CDR3 sequence (DNA): TGTGCCAGCAGCCTTAGAATCGGGGGGGAAGATACGCAGTATTTT. Its translation is CASSLRIGGEDTQYF.

There are a few counts of this clone. The CDR3 DNA reads as TGTGCCTGTACCACACAGAACACTGAAGCTTTCTTT. Translation: CACTTQNTEAFF. The V call is TRBV30, the J call TRBJ1-1; D is undetermined. Germline assignment: CDR1 GTSNPN and CDR2 SVGIG (reference sequence). The V end was cut by 6 bases, the J end by 1 base, with 9 bases between. The CDR3 spans 12 residues.

The V gene is TRBV5-1, the J gene TRBJ2-1; 10 bases line up with TRBD1. Germline V gene data show CDR1 as SGHRS and CDR2 as YFSETQ. V lost 4 bases and J lost 11; bases outside the gene matches: 3. The CDR3 is made up of 12 amino acids. The CDR3 sequence is CASSTGQGQQFF. CDR3 DNA: TGCGCCAGCAGCACGGGACAGGGGCAGCAGTTCTTC.

The chain uses TRBV9 and TRBJ2-4; D is undetermined. The CDR3 totals 15 residues. CDR1 and CDR2 from the germline V gene are SGDLS and YYNGEE. Trimming shortened V by 0 bases and J by 0 bases, and 7 bases separated the two germline ends. The CDR3 nucleotides are TGTGCCAGCAGCGTAGGAGCTGTAGCCAAAAACATTCAGTACTTC. This codes for CASSVGAVAKNIQYF.

This rearrangement joins TRBV30 to TRBJ2-1; possibly TRBD1 for D (5 bases). The CDR3 is 13 residues long. The ends were cut back, 2 bases at V and 6 bases at J, with 11 bases in the middle. Germline CDR1 reads GTSNPN; CDR2 reads SVGIG (reference sequence). CDR3 coding DNA: TGTGCCTGGAGTTCAACAGGACGCAATGAGCAGTTCTTC. This sequence encodes CAWSSTGRNEQFF.

This clone was found a few times. CDR3 sequence reads: CASSLYGSGQAQYF. The CDR3 coding sequence is TGTGCCAGCAGCTTGTATGGCTCCGGCCAGGCCCAGTACTTC. This chain joins TRBV5-4 and TRBJ2-5; D is unclear. CDR3 length: 14 residues. CDR1 and CDR2 (germline): SGHNT, YYREEE (reference sequence). With 1 base removed from V and 9 bases from J, the gap between germline ends came to 16 bases.